A selection of T cell receptor beta chains follows, all from one sample in a study of CD4 T cells in relation to SARS-CoV-2 and coronaviruses. Measured with immunoSEQ multiplex PCR; TCRdb has only the in-frame clones, and not every one. Among some 65,000 clones, 85% to 90% were seen once, and the ten largest hold around 1.7%. Material for sequencing was memory CD4+ T cells from PBMCs. Receptors originate from a human donor in good health. CDR3s include the opening cysteine and the closing phenylalanine or tryptophan. The D gene is left open where the match is weak. Only part of the rows carry a size: once, few, many, or a class if the clone is expanded.

clone_size: -; j_call: TRBJ1-1; v_call: TRBV6-2/TRBV6-3; d_call: TRBD1; cdr3_nt: TGTGCCAGCAGTCTAACAGGGGGGTACACTGAAGCTTTCTTT; cdr3_aa: CASSLTGGYTEAFF
clone_size: -; j_call: TRBJ1-1; v_call: TRBV5-1; d_call: -; cdr3_nt: TGCGCCAGCAGTCGAGGCAGCTTGAACACTGAAGCTTTCTTT; cdr3_aa: CASSRGSLNTEAFF
clone_size: -; j_call: TRBJ2-7; v_call: TRBV28; d_call: -; cdr3_nt: TGTGCCAGCACACGGGGTTACGAGCAGTACTTC; cdr3_aa: CASTRGYEQYF
clone_size: -; j_call: TRBJ2-2; v_call: TRBV29-1; d_call: -; cdr3_nt: TGCAGCGTCGGGGGTACCGGGGAGCTGTTTTTT; cdr3_aa: CSVGGTGELFF
clone_size: -; j_call: TRBJ2-1; v_call: TRBV7-8; d_call: TRBD1; cdr3_nt: TGTGCCAGCAGCTCATACACAGGGGGGAGCGATGAGCAGTTCTTC; cdr3_aa: CASSSYTGGSDEQFF
clone_size: -; j_call: TRBJ1-5; v_call: TRBV19; d_call: TRBD1; cdr3_nt: TGTGCCAGTACCGCCACAGGGGGCAAGTGGCAGCCCCAGCATTTT; cdr3_aa: CASTATGGKWQPQHF
clone_size: -; j_call: TRBJ1-2; v_call: TRBV3-1/TRBV3-2; d_call: -; cdr3_nt: TGTGCCAGCAGCCAACGCGGCAGCAACTATGGCTACACCTTC; cdr3_aa: CASSQRGSNYGYTF
clone_size: -; j_call: TRBJ2-5; v_call: TRBV5-4; d_call: -; cdr3_nt: TGTGCCAGCAGCAGGGGGGTTGCGGAGACCCAGTACTTC; cdr3_aa: CASSRGVAETQYF
clone_size: -; j_call: TRBJ1-3; v_call: TRBV5-1; d_call: -; cdr3_nt: TGCGCCAGCAGCTTGGCGGCACCCAGGTTAGGAAACACCATATATTTT; cdr3_aa: CASSLAAPRLGNTIYF
clone_size: -; j_call: TRBJ1-5; v_call: TRBV28; d_call: TRBD1; cdr3_nt: TGTGCCAGCAGTTCCCGGGACAGGGAGGTGGGTCAGCCCCAGCATTTT; cdr3_aa: CASSSRDREVGQPQHF
clone_size: few; j_call: TRBJ1-3; v_call: TRBV5-1; d_call: -; cdr3_nt: TGCGCCAGCAGCCCCGGCTGGGGGGCCGCGGACGGGGACACCATATATTTT; cdr3_aa: CASSPGWGAADGDTIYF
clone_size: -; j_call: TRBJ2-5; v_call: TRBV25-1; d_call: -; cdr3_nt: TGTGCCAGCAGTGAAGGGGCGCGCGTTTGGGAGACCCAGTACTTC; cdr3_aa: CASSEGARVWETQYF
clone_size: -; j_call: TRBJ2-2; v_call: TRBV5-1; d_call: TRBD2; cdr3_nt: TGCGCCAGCAGCTCCCGACTAGCGGGAGGGCGCACCGGGGAGCTGTTTTTT; cdr3_aa: CASSSRLAGGRTGELFF
clone_size: -; j_call: TRBJ2-3; v_call: TRBV10-3; d_call: -; cdr3_nt: TGTGCCACCCTTAGTGGGGAACAAGATACGCAGTATTTT; cdr3_aa: CATLSGEQDTQYF
clone_size: -; j_call: TRBJ1-4; v_call: TRBV27; d_call: -; cdr3_nt: TGTGCCAGCAGTTTGCGGGGCCCTTGGACTAATGAAAAACTGTTTTTT; cdr3_aa: CASSLRGPWTNEKLFF
clone_size: -; j_call: TRBJ2-5; v_call: TRBV7-3; d_call: -; cdr3_nt: TGTGCCAGCAGCCCGACGCTATACCAAGAGACCCAGTACTTC; cdr3_aa: CASSPTLYQETQYF
clone_size: -; j_call: TRBJ2-3; v_call: TRBV15; d_call: TRBD1; cdr3_nt: TGTGCCACCAGCAGGGGACAGGGGGCAGATACGCAGTATTTT; cdr3_aa: CATSRGQGADTQYF
clone_size: -; j_call: TRBJ2-1; v_call: TRBV2; d_call: TRBD2; cdr3_nt: TGTGCCAGCAGTCGTCAACTAGCGGGAGTAAATGAGCAGTTCTTC; cdr3_aa: CASSRQLAGVNEQFF
clone_size: -; j_call: TRBJ2-7; v_call: TRBV19; d_call: TRBD2; cdr3_nt: TGTGCCAGTAGTGAACTAGCGGGGGCTTACGAGCAGTACTTC; cdr3_aa: CASSELAGAYEQYF
clone_size: -; j_call: TRBJ1-2; v_call: TRBV28; d_call: TRBD1; cdr3_nt: TGTGCCAGCAGTCTAGGGACAGAGAACTATGGCTACACCTTC; cdr3_aa: CASSLGTENYGYTF
clone_size: -; j_call: TRBJ2-7; v_call: TRBV5-4; d_call: -; cdr3_nt: TGTGCCAGCAGCTTGGAGGCAGGAAACTCCTACGAGCAGTACTTC; cdr3_aa: CASSLEAGNSYEQYF
clone_size: -; j_call: TRBJ2-2; v_call: TRBV6-6; d_call: TRBD1; cdr3_nt: TGTGCCAGCAGAACTAACAGGGGTTCCACCGGGGAGCTGTTTTTT; cdr3_aa: CASRTNRGSTGELFF
clone_size: -; j_call: TRBJ2-1; v_call: TRBV7-3; d_call: TRBD2; cdr3_nt: TGTGCCAGCAGCTTATCCGCTAGCGGCTACAATGAGCAGTTCTTC; cdr3_aa: CASSLSASGYNEQFF
clone_size: -; j_call: TRBJ2-4; v_call: TRBV3-1/TRBV3-2; d_call: -; cdr3_nt: TGTGCCAGCAGCGAATCCGGGACAGCCAAAAACATTCAGTACTTC; cdr3_aa: CASSESGTAKNIQYF
clone_size: once; j_call: TRBJ1-3; v_call: TRBV7-2; d_call: TRBD1; cdr3_nt: TGTGCCAGCAGCGTGGGGGACAGGTCCTCTGGAAACACCATATATTTT; cdr3_aa: CASSVGDRSSGNTIYF
clone_size: -; j_call: TRBJ2-7; v_call: TRBV6-5; d_call: -; cdr3_nt: TGTGCCAGCAGTTACGGGACCAGCGCGTGGCAGTACTTC; cdr3_aa: CASSYGTSAWQYF
clone_size: -; j_call: TRBJ1-1; v_call: TRBV6-4; d_call: -; cdr3_nt: TGTGCCAGCAGTGTTTCGCCGGGGAACACTGAAGCTTTCTTT; cdr3_aa: CASSVSPGNTEAFF
clone_size: -; j_call: TRBJ2-7; v_call: TRBV6-5; d_call: TRBD1; cdr3_nt: TGTGCCAGCAGGACCGGGACAGGGGGACCCTACGAGCAGTACTTC; cdr3_aa: CASRTGTGGPYEQYF
clone_size: -; j_call: TRBJ1-3; v_call: TRBV4-1; d_call: -; cdr3_nt: TGCGCCAGCAGCCAATTGACAGTTGCTCGAGACACCATATATTTT; cdr3_aa: CASSQLTVARDTIYF
clone_size: -; j_call: TRBJ2-5; v_call: TRBV2; d_call: -; cdr3_nt: TGTGCCAGCAGGTCGGCGGGCTCTTGGGAGACCCAGTACTTC; cdr3_aa: CASRSAGSWETQYF
clone_size: few; j_call: TRBJ1-4; v_call: TRBV2; d_call: -; cdr3_nt: TGTGCCAGCATCCCGACAGCCGTTGAAAAACTGTTTTTT; cdr3_aa: CASIPTAVEKLFF
clone_size: -; j_call: TRBJ1-5; v_call: TRBV6-2/TRBV6-3; d_call: -; cdr3_nt: TGTGCCAGCAGACCTGGGACAATCGGCGGAATCTCAGATAGCAATCAGCCCCAGCATTTT; cdr3_aa: CASRPGTIGGISDSNQPQHF
clone_size: -; j_call: TRBJ1-6; v_call: TRBV5-1; d_call: -; cdr3_nt: TGCGCCAGCAGCGCTGGGGGGGGTGTTTATAATTCACCCCTCCACTTT; cdr3_aa: CASSAGGGVYNSPLHF
clone_size: -; j_call: TRBJ2-3; v_call: TRBV18; d_call: TRBD1; cdr3_nt: TGTGCCAGCTCACCGGACAGGGGGAGCACAGATACGCAGTATTTT; cdr3_aa: CASSPDRGSTDTQYF
clone_size: -; j_call: TRBJ2-7; v_call: TRBV7-8; d_call: -; cdr3_nt: TGTGCCAGCAGCTTAGGGCAGGGATGGGTTTCCTACGAGCAGTACTTC; cdr3_aa: CASSLGQGWVSYEQYF
clone_size: once; j_call: TRBJ2-3; v_call: TRBV6-5; d_call: TRBD2; cdr3_nt: TGTGCCAGCAGGGGGGGGAGCGGGGCGCTTAGTACGCAGTATTTT; cdr3_aa: CASRGGSGALSTQYF
clone_size: few; j_call: TRBJ1-5; v_call: TRBV2; d_call: -; cdr3_nt: TGTGCCAGCAGCGAAAGGGGGGAGTGGAATCAGCCCCAGCATTTT; cdr3_aa: CASSERGEWNQPQHF